The T cell receptor (beta chain) described here comes from a study of CD8 T cells in Susac syndrome. The CDR3 consists of 13 residues. V lost 3 bases, J lost 10 bases, and 13 bases lay in between. Germline V gives CDR1 LNHNV, CDR2 YYDKDF (reference sequence). RNA in amounts of about 0.45 to 1 ug was reverse transcribed with random hexamers. TCR beta CDR3 was amplified by immunoSEQ multiplex PCR. This amplification extended across 54 Vbeta and 13 Jbeta segments. TCRdb re-called the immunoSEQ multiplex PCR reads through MiXCR, storing one row per CDR3 protein. The sample yields about 300,000 distinct CDR3 sequences, roughly 94% seen once. TCR beta was sequenced from blood CD8+ and CD4+ T cells. TEMRA cells were FACS-enriched and CD8+ and CD4+ T cells negatively isolated.

The sample consisted of CD4+ T cells from PBMCs. The genes are TRBV15 and TRBJ2-1, with D uncertain. This TCR came from a human donor with multiple sclerosis. The CDR3 is CATSRNIGSEQFF. CDR3 coding DNA: TGTGCCACCAGCAGGAACATTGGGTCGGAGCAGTTCTTC.